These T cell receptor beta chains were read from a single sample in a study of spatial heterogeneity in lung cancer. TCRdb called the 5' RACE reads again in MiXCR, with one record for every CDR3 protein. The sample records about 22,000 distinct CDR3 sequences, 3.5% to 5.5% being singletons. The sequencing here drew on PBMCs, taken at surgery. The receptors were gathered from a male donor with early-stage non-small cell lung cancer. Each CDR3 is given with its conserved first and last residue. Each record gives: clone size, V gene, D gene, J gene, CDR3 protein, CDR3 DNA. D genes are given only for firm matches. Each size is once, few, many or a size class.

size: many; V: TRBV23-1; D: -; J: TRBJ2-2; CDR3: CASFDGAGELFF; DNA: TGCGCCAGCTTCGACGGGGCCGGGGAGCTGTTTTTT
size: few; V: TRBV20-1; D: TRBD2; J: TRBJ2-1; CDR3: CSARNWASGSWNEQFF; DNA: TGCAGTGCTAGAAATTGGGCTAGCGGGAGTTGGAATGAGCAGTTCTTC
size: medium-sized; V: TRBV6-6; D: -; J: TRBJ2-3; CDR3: CASSLTGHQETDTQYF; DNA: TGTGCCAGCAGCCTGACCGGACACCAAGAAACAGATACGCAGTATTTT
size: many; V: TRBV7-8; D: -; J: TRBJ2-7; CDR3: CASSLDSILGSGAYEQYF; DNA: TGTGCCAGCAGCTTAGATAGTATTTTGGGGTCGGGGGCCTACGAGCAGTACTTC
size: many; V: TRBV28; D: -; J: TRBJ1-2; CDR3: CASSPAVGDGYTF; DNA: TGTGCCAGCAGCCCGGCTGTCGGAGATGGCTACACCTTC
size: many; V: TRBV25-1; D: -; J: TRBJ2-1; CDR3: CASTAEVGEQFF; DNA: TGTGCCAGCACAGCGGAGGTTGGTGAGCAGTTCTTC
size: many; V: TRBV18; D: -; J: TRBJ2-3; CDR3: CASSPPAGITDTQYF; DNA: TGTGCCAGCTCACCACCGGCAGGGATTACAGATACGCAGTATTTT
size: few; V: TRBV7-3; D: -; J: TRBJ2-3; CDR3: CASSLMVETDTQYF; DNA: TGTGCCAGCAGCTTAATGGTGGAGACGGATACGCAGTATTTT
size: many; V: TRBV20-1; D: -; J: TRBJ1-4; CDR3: CSASTTGTTNEKLFF; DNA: TGCAGTGCTAGTACCACAGGGACAACTAATGAAAAACTGTTTTTT
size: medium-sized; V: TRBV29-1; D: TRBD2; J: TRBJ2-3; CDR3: CSVESPASGVTDTQYF; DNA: TGCAGCGTTGAATCCCCCGCTAGCGGAGTCACAGATACGCAGTATTTT
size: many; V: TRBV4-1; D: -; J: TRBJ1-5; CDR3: CASSQAHQGNQPQHF; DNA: TGCGCCAGCAGCCAAGCCCATCAAGGGAATCAGCCCCAGCATTTT